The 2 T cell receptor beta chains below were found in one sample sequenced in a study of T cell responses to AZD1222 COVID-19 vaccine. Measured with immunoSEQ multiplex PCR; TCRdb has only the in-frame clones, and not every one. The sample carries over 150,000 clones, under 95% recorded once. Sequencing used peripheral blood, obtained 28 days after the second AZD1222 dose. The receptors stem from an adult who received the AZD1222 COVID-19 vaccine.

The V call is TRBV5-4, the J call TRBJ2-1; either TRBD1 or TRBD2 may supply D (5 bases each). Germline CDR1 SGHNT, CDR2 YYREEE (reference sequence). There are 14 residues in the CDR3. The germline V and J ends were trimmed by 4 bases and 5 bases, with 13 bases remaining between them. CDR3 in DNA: TGTGCCAGCAGCGCACGGGGCAGCAACAATGAGCAGTTCTTC. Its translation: CASSARGSNNEQFF.

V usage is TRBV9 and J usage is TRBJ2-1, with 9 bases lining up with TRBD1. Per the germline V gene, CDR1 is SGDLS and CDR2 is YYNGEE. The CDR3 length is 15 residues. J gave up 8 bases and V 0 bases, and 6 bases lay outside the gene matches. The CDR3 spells CASSVVGQGIDEQFF. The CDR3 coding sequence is TGTGCCAGCAGCGTAGTAGGACAGGGGATCGATGAGCAGTTCTTC.